Below, one TCR beta chain is given with its context. Its cognate antigen is unknown. This entry belongs to a study of OX40 agonist ivuxolimab in advanced cancers. General study findings and limits: More expanded clones were found, on average, in CD8+ than in CD4+ T cells. Some nonresponders likewise displayed low normalized T-cell clonal expansion.

Produced via immunoSEQ multiplex PCR; TCRdb's table is partial and in-frame only. The table lists tens of thousands of clones, around 84% of them singletons. Germline lookup yields CDR1 SGHRS and CDR2 YFSETQ. The CDR3 has 17 amino acids. V lost 4 bases and J lost 5, with 25 bases in between. This clonotype was obtained from an adult with an advanced solid tumor such as melanoma, head and neck, liver or kidney cancer. Sequenced material: CD4+ or CD8+ T cells sorted from blood, taken in a trial of the OX40 agonist ivuxolimab. This chain links TRBV5-1 with TRBJ2-7, with D maybe TRBD2 (6 bases). DNA of the CDR3: TGCGCCAGCAGCCCCGGACACGATGGGGGGTTGAGGGACGAGCAGTACTTC. Protein sequence: CASSPGHDGGLRDEQYF.